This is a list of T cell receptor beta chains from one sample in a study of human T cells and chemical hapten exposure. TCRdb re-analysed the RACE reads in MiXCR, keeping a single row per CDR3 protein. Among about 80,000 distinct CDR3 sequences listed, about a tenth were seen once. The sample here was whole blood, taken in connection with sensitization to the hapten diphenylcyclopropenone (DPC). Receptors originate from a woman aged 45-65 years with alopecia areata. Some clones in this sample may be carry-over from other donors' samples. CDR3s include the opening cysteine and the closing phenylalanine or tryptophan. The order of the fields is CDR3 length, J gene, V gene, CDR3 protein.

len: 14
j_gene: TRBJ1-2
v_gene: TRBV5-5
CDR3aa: CASSLTGANYGYTF

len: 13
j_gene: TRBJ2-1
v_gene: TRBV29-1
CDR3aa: CSALHRSYNEQFF

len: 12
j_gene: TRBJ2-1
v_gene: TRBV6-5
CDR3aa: CASSSPGKKQFF

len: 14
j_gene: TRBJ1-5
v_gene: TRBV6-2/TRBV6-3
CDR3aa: CASSPDSPRQPQHF

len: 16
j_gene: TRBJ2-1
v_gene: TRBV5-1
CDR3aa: CASSWTSRNRYNEQFF

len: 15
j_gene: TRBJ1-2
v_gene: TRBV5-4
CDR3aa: CASSSGQGRRLVNTF

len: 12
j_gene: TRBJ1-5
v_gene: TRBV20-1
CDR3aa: CSAAYSNQPQHF

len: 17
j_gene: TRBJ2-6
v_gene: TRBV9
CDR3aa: CASSVGTGGAGANVLTF

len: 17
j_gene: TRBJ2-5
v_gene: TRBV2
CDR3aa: CASSELLAGDYKETQYF

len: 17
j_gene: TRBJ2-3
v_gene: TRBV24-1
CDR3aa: CATSDPLRGGAVNTQYF

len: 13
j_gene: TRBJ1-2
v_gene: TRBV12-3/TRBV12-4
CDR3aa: CASSSKGPYGYTF

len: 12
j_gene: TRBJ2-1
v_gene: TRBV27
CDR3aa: CASRGIYNEQFF

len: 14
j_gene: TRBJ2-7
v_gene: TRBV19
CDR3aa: CASSLTGPSYEQYF

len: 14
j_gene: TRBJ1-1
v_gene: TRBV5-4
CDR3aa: CASSLKGINTEAFF

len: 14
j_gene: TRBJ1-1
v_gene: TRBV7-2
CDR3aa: CASSLVQGLTEAFF

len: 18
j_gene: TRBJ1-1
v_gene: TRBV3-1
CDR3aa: CASSQGPQGRNMNTEAFF

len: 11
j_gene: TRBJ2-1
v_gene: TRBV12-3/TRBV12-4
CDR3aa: CASSFGLVEFF

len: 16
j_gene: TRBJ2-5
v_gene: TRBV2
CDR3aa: CASSEALLTGPETQYF

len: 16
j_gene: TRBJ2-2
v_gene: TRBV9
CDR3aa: CASSVEQGRIAGELFF

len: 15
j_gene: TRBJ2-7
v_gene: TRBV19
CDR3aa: CASSVMTGLSYEQYF

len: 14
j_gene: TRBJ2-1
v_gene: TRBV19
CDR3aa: CASSMPAGGNEQFF

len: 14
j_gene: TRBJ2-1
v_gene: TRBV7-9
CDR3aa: CASSSGTGYNEQFF

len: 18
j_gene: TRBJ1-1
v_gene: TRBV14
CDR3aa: CASSPIRTSNMGEGVAFF

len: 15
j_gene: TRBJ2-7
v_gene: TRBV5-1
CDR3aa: CASSLRTSGTYEQYF

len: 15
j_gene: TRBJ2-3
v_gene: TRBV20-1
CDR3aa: CSAQTHSSFTDTQYF

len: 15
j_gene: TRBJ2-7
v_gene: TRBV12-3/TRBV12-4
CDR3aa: CASSPGLAGPLEQYF

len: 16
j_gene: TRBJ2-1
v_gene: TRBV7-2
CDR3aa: CASSSMGLRTYNEQFF

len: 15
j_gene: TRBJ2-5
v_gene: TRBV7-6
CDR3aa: CASSSALRGQETQYF

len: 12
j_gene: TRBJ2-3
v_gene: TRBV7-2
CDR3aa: CATRNIPRTQYF

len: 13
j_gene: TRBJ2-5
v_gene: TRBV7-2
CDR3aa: CASSGVLGETQYF

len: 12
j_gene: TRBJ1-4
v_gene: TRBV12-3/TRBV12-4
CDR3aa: CASSTEGEKLFF

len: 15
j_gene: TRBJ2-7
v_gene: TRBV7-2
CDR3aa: CASSLIITAEYEQYF

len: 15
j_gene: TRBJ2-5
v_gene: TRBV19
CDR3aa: CASSALSGSAETQYF

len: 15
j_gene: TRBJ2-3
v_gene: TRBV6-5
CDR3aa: CASSYSSALTDTQYF

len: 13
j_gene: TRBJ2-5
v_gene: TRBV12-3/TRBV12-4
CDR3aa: CASSFGSQETQYF

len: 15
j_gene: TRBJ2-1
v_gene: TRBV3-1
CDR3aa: CASSRWTGNHNEQFF

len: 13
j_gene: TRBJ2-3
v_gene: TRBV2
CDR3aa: CASTSGSTDTQYF

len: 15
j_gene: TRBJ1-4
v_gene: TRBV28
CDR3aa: CASSFRQGTNEKLFF